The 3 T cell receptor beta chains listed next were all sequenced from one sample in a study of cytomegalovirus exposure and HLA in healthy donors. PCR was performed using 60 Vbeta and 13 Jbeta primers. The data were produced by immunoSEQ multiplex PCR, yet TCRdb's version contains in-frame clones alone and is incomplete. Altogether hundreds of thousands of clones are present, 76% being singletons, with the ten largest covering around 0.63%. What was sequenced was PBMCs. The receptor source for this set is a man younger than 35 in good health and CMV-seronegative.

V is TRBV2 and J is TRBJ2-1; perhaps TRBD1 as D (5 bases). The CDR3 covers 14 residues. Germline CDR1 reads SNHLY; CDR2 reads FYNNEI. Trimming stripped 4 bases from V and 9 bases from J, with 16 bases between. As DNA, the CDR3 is TGTGCCAGCAGTGCACAGGCCATAGACGGTGAGCAGTTCTTC. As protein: CASSAQAIDGEQFF.

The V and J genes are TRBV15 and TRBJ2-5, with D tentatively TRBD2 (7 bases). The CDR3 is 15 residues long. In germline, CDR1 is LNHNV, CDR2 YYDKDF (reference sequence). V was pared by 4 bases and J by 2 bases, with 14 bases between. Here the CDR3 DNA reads TGTGCCACCAGCATCGGGGGGCGTGAGCAAGAGACCCAGTACTTC. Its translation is CATSIGGREQETQYF.

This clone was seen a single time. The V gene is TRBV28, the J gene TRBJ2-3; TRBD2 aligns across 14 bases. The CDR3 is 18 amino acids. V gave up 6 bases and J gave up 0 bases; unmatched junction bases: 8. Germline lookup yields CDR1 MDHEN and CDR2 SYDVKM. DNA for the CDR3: TGTGCCAGCAGACCGACTAGCGGGGGGGGTTATAGCACAGATACGCAGTATTTT. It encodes CASRPTSGGGYSTDTQYF.